One sample yielded the 27 T cell receptor beta chains listed below, sequenced in a study of monozygotic twins with inflammatory bowel disease. TCRdb reprocessed the 5' RACE reads, keeping one entry per CDR3 protein, no DNA. This sample's table has 210,000 or so distinct CDR3 sequences. Sample: blood. These receptors all stem from a human donor with ulcerative colitis or Crohn's disease, or a healthy co-twin of an affected twin (not recorded which).

This chain joins TRBV7-2 and TRBJ1-1; no DNA is available, so the TRBD1 call from TCRdb remains unchecked. CDR3 length: 15 amino acids. Per the germline V gene, CDR1 is SGHTA and CDR2 is FQGNSA. The CDR3 spells CASSLGQPTNTEAFF. The whole variable domain, filled in from reference TRBV7-2 and TRBJ1-1, reads GAGVSQSPSNKVTEKGKDVELRCDPISGHTALYWYRQSLGQGLEFLIYFQGNSAPDKSGLPSDRFSAERTGGSVSTLTIQRTQQEDSAVYLCASSLGQPTNTEAFFGQGTRLTVV.

The V and J genes are TRBV19 and TRBJ2-2; TCRdb's D call of TRBD2 is untestable without DNA. Germline CDR1 and CDR2: LNHDA and SQIVND (reference sequence). The CDR3 contains 15 residues. The CDR3 sequence is CASSAGLAGTGELFF.

This rearrangement joins TRBV7-8 to TRBJ2-2. This CDR3 comprises 11 residues. Germline-derived CDR1 and CDR2 are SGHVS and FQNEAQ. This CDR3 is CASTLVGELFF.

This chain connects TRBV11-2 to TRBJ2-7; TCRdb outputs TRBD2, but without DNA this stays unchecked. Germline lookup yields CDR1 SGHAT and CDR2 FQNNGV. This CDR3 has 15 amino acids. The CDR3 protein is CASSSLGGSSYEQYF.

CDR3 region: CASSRLGEGNQPQHF. The rearrangement joins TRBV6-2 or TRBV6-3 to TRBJ1-5. The germline V gene encodes CDR1 MNHEY and CDR2 SVGEGT. The CDR3 has 15 residues.

This chain connects TRBV11-2 to TRBJ2-1; the TRBD2 assignment by TCRdb is unverifiable without DNA. The CDR3 is 19 residues long. Germline V lookup: CDR1 SGHAT, CDR2 FQNNGV. CDR3: CASSLVSGNLAGGANEHFF. The full variable domain, with the rest looked up from reference TRBV11-2 and TRBJ2-1, is EAGVAQSPRYKIIEKRQSVAFWCNPISGHATLYWYQQILGQGPKLLIQFQNNGVVDDSQLPKDRFSAERLKGVDSTLKIQPAKLEDSAVYLCASSLVSGNLAGGANEHFFGPGTRLTVL.

The genes are TRBV14 and TRBJ1-4. Germline V CDR1 and CDR2: SGHDN, FVKESK. The CDR3 is 14 amino acids. CDR3 sequence reads: CASSHLKGGEKLFF.

V usage is TRBV6-5 and J usage is TRBJ1-2; absent DNA, TCRdb's TRBD1 call cannot be checked. There are 17 residues in the CDR3. Germline V lookup: CDR1 MNHEY, CDR2 SVGAGI. The CDR3 region is CASSYSIAGIGSYGYTF.

V gene TRBV9 combines with J gene TRBJ2-5; TCRdb lists TRBD1, though no DNA is available to test this call. Germline V gene data show CDR1 as SGDLS and CDR2 as YYNGEE. The CDR3 contains 18 residues. CDR3 amino acids: CASSVAIGGQGVQETQYF.

The V call is TRBV18, the J call TRBJ2-5. Germline V gene lookup returns CDR1 KGHSH and CDR2 LQKENI. CDR3 length equals 13 residues. CDR3 sequence: CASSPLGAETQYF.

The CDR3 here is CASSQVRGSNQPQHF. The chain joins TRBV4-1 to TRBJ1-5. The CDR3 runs 15 residues. Germline V lookup: CDR1 MGHRA, CDR2 YSYEKL.

V usage is TRBV5-1 and J usage is TRBJ2-7. The CDR3 extends over 17 amino acids. CDR1 SGHRS and CDR2 YFSETQ come from the germline V gene. This CDR3 is CASSLVPSRRGSYEQYF.

V and J are TRBV19 and TRBJ2-3. Per germline, CDR1 LNHDA and CDR2 SQIVND (reference sequence). This CDR3 has 13 residues. The CDR3 region is CASSMTYTDTQYF.

The genes are TRBV7-6 and TRBJ2-3; TCRdb names TRBD1, which stays unverified in the absence of DNA. CDR3 length: 15 amino acids. CDR1 SGHVS and CDR2 FNYEAQ come from the germline V gene. The CDR3 here is CASSPGKQEKDTQYF.

The rearrangement uses TRBV5-1 and TRBJ2-5. The CDR3 consists of 14 residues. Germline V lookup: CDR1 SGHRS, CDR2 YFSETQ. CDR3 protein: CASSLDQVQETQYF.

The V call is TRBV15, the J call TRBJ2-7; TCRdb indicates TRBD2, and absent DNA this call remains unverified. The CDR3 is 15 amino acids. In germline, CDR1 is LNHNV, CDR2 YYDKDF (reference sequence). This CDR3 reads CATSKASGSPYEQYF.

J is TRBJ2-1 and V is TRBV19; TCRdb returns TRBD1, unconfirmable since there is no DNA. Germline loops: CDR1 LNHDA, CDR2 SQIVND (reference sequence). This CDR3 comprises 15 residues. The CDR3 is CASSNRQGLDNEQFF.

V gene TRBV20-1 combines with J gene TRBJ2-4; the D call of TRBD2 rests on TCRdb alone, since no DNA is present to check it. CDR1 is DFQATT, CDR2 SNEGSKA, per germline (reference sequence). The CDR3 sequence is 15 residues long. The CDR3 spells CSASGLWSAKNIQYF.

V gene TRBV6-5 combines with J gene TRBJ2-6; the TCRdb D gene call, TRBD2, has no DNA to confirm it. The germline V gene encodes CDR1 MNHEY and CDR2 SVGAGI. The CDR3 spans 16 residues. The CDR3 sequence: CASSSVAVPGANVLTF.

CDR3 protein: CATGTLGGELFF. V gene TRBV24-1 combines with J gene TRBJ2-2; TCRdb's D gene call, TRBD1, goes unchecked for lack of DNA. In germline, CDR1 is KGHDR, CDR2 SFDVKD. This CDR3 has 12 residues.

The J gene is TRBJ2-2, the V gene TRBV7-6. The germline V gene encodes CDR1 SGHVS and CDR2 FNYEAQ. The CDR3 spans 15 residues. CDR3 sequence: CASTFLGANTGELFF. The full variable domain, in which reference TRBV7-6 and TRBJ2-2 provide the parts outside the CDR3, is GAGVSQSPRYKVTKRGQDVALRCDPISGHVSLYWYRQALGQGPEFLTYFNYEAQQDKSGLPNDRFSAERPEGSISTLTIQRTEQRDSAMYRCASTFLGANTGELFFGEGSRLTVL.

The chain employs TRBV7-9 and TRBJ1-4; TCRdb designates TRBD1, a call that cannot be tested without DNA. The CDR3 length is 16 residues. Germline CDR1 is SEHNR and CDR2 is FQNEAQ (reference sequence). CDR3 residues: CASSPEAGAANEKLFF.

The chain has TRBV4-1 and TRBJ2-7. This CDR3 has 15 amino acids. Germline loops: CDR1 MGHRA, CDR2 YSYEKL. Here the CDR3 reads CASSQESETEYEQYF.

This chain connects TRBV11-2 to TRBJ2-2; the TRBD1 assignment by TCRdb is unverifiable without DNA. Per the germline V gene, CDR1 is SGHAT and CDR2 is FQNNGV. The CDR3 has 14 amino acids. CDR3: CASSKGQLPGELFF.

J is TRBJ1-2 and V is TRBV6-1. The germline V gene has CDR1 MNHNS and CDR2 SASEGT. The CDR3 has 12 amino acids. CDR3 sequence reads: CASSEVASLYTF.

The CDR3 is CASSPGGAQETQYF. The genes are TRBV27 and TRBJ2-5; TCRdb indicates TRBD1, and absent DNA this call remains unverified. The V gene's germline CDR1 is MNHEY and CDR2 SMNVEV (reference sequence). The CDR3 has 14 amino acids.

The rearrangement links TRBV10-3 to TRBJ2-3. CDR1 ENHRY and CDR2 SYGVKD come from the germline V gene. CDR3 length equals 15 residues. The CDR3 reads CAISEPGRSTDTQYF.